One sample yielded the 23 T cell receptor beta chains listed below, sequenced in a study of blood T cell repertoires in COVID-19. Assay used: immunoSEQ multiplex PCR; TCRdb lists only in-frame clones, some missing. The sample carries some 220,000 clones, around 82% recorded once. Sequenced: peripheral blood. These receptor sequences come from a woman in her 70s with acute or convalescent COVID-19.

This clone occurred a few times. Within the sample, other DNA sequences also encode this same CDR3. The chain is built from TRBV30 and TRBJ1-5, with D uncertain. The V end was cut by 0 bases, the J end by 4 bases, with 7 bases between. The germline V gene has CDR1 GTSNPN and CDR2 SVGIG (reference sequence). The CDR3 contains 13 residues. The CDR3 reads CAWSVTGNQPQHF. DNA for the CDR3: TGTGCCTGGAGTGTCACGGGGAATCAGCCCCAGCATTTT.

The chain couples TRBV3-1 (or the pseudogene TRBV3-2) to TRBJ2-3; maybe TRBD2 (6 bases). V lost 5 bases and J 0 bases, leaving 21 bases between the germline ends. CDR1 and CDR2 (germline): LGHDT, YNNKEL (reference sequence). CDR3 length: 18 residues. CDR3 sequence: CASSGLSDRVTSTDTQYF. The CDR3 bases are TGTGCCAGCAGCGGACTATCCGACCGAGTAACTAGCACAGATACGCAGTATTTT.

The J gene is TRBJ1-2, the V gene TRBV5-8; a weak D match, TRBD1 (5 bases). The CDR3 loop spans 13 amino acids. Germline V lookup: CDR1 SGHTS, CDR2 YDEGEE. The ends were cut back, 5 bases at V and 4 bases at J, with 12 bases in the middle. The CDR3 sequence: CASRPRQPYGYTF. The CDR3 DNA reads TGTGCCAGCAGACCTAGACAGCCCTATGGCTACACCTTC.

The rearrangement uses TRBV9 and TRBJ2-1; D is unresolved. Looked up from germline, CDR1 is SGDLS and CDR2 is YYNGEE. The CDR3 length is 20 residues. The V end was cut by 4 bases, the J end by 0 bases, with 26 bases between. CDR3 in DNA: TGTGCCAGCAGCCGTAGAGACCTTTCCCGAACAGTGAGCTCCTACAATGAGCAGTTCTTC. Translated, it gives CASSRRDLSRTVSSYNEQFF.

In the case of this clone: Its ends do not fully match the called genes, so a read error is possible. The chain recombines TRBV4-2 with TRBJ2-5, with D tentatively TRBD2 (7 bases). The germline gives CDR1 LGHNA, CDR2 YNFKEQ. CDR3 size: 16 residues. CDR3 in amino acids: CASSQVIGGGQKTQYF. The CDR3 nucleotides read TGTGCCAGCAGCCAAGTTATAGGGGGGGGCCAAAAGACCCAGTACTTC.

The rearrangement uses TRBV9 and TRBJ2-5, with D hard to call. This CDR3 region has 15 residues. V was pared by 3 bases and J by 5 bases, with 17 bases between. Germline V CDR1 and CDR2: SGDLS, YYNGEE. The CDR3 region has the DNA TGTGCCAGCAGCGCAAAACCCACTCACTTTGAGACCCAGTACTTC. It codes for CASSAKPTHFETQYF. Based on the CDR3 plus reference TRBV9 and TRBJ2-5, the full variable domain is DSGVTQTPKHLITATGQRVTLRCSPRSGDLSVYWYQQSLDQGLQFLIQYYNGEERAKGNILERFSAQQFPDLHSELNLSSLELGDSALYFCASSAKPTHFETQYFGPGTRLLVL.

The CDR3 spells CASSPTEGYTGELFF. Here the CDR3 DNA reads TGTGCCAGCTCACCAACAGAGGGTTACACCGGGGAGCTGTTTTTT. The V call is TRBV18, the J call TRBJ2-2; TRBD2 is a possible D gene (5 bases). Trimming pared 2 bases from V and 3 bases from J, leaving 10 bases between. This CDR3 is 15 amino acids long. CDR1 is KGHSH, CDR2 LQKENI, per germline.

A few counts support this clone. This chain connects TRBV19 to TRBJ2-5, with D hard to call. This CDR3 has 13 amino acids. Trimming cost V 5 bases and J 3 bases, with 10 bases left between them. Germline CDR1 LNHDA, CDR2 SQIVND (reference sequence). The CDR3 loop is CASSRLVEETQYF. DNA for the CDR3: TGTGCCAGTAGTCGGTTGGTAGAAGAGACCCAGTACTTC.

The chain carries TRBV6-6 and TRBJ2-5; 7 nucleotides match TRBD2. This CDR3 region has 14 residues. Losses at the gene ends were 11 bases for V and 0 bases for J; bases not matched to a gene: 9. The germline V gene encodes CDR1 MNHNY and CDR2 SVGAGI (reference sequence). CDR3 nucleotides: TGTGCCTATTCGGGTGGGGGGGACCAAGAGACCCAGTACTTC. As protein: CAYSGGGDQETQYF.

This sequence joins TRBV20-1 and TRBJ2-5; 9 bases map to TRBD2. There are 14 residues in the CDR3. V lost 3 bases, J lost 2 bases, and 4 bases stayed unmatched. Germline V gives CDR1 DFQATT, CDR2 SNEGSKA (reference sequence). CDR3 nucleotide sequence: TGCAGTGCTAGTTCTGGACTAGCGCAAGAGACCCAGTACTTC. As protein: CSASSGLAQETQYF.

This clone was detected ten times or more. V gene TRBV5-1 combines with J gene TRBJ1-4, with TRBD1 matching over 7 bases. CDR1 SGHRS and CDR2 YFSETQ come from the germline V gene. The CDR3 totals 14 residues. V trimming: 4 bases; J trimming: 8 bases; junction bases outside the gene matches: 8. The CDR3 DNA reads as TGCGCCAGCAGCCCCGGGACAGCCGACGAAAAACTGTTTTTT. Its protein is CASSPGTADEKLFF.

The CDR3 coding sequence is TGTGCCAGCAGCCATGGTGAGGGCGGTGAGCAGTTCTTC. It specifies CASSHGEGGEQFF. The V call is TRBV11-3, the J call TRBJ2-1; tentatively, D is TRBD2 (5 bases). The V end lost 5 bases, the J end lost 9 bases, and 14 bases lay between the germline ends. Germline CDR1 is SGHNT and CDR2 is YENEEA. The CDR3 spans 13 residues. Using reference TRBV11-3 and TRBJ2-1 for the parts outside the CDR3, the full variable domain is EAGVVQSPRYKIIEKKQPVAFWCNPISGHNTLYWYLQNLGQGPELLIRYENEEAVDDSQLPKDRFSAERLKGVDSTLKIQPAELGDSAVYLCASSHGEGGEQFFGPGTRLTVL.

This chain uses TRBV6-4 with TRBJ2-3; TRBD2 is a possible D gene (7 bases). This CDR3 is 17 amino acids long. CDR1 is MRHNA and CDR2 is SNTAGT in the germline V gene. V lost 2 bases to trimming and J lost 2 bases, with 17 bases between them. The CDR3 spells CASSDGGAIDSTDTQYF. The CDR3 DNA follows: TGTGCCAGCAGTGACGGGGGGGCGATAGACTCCACAGATACGCAGTATTTT.

V usage is TRBV4-1 and J usage is TRBJ2-7, with 7 nucleotides matching TRBD2. The CDR3 has 16 amino acids. Germline-derived CDR1 and CDR2 are MGHRA and YSYEKL. V was pared by 1 base and J by 6 bases, with 12 bases of the junction left unmatched. The CDR3: CASSQVRQGGLGEQYV. The CDR3 DNA reads as TGCGCCAGCAGCCAAGTTCGGCAGGGAGGGTTGGGCGAGCAGTACGTC.

The rearrangement links TRBV5-5 to TRBJ2-1; TRBD1 matches 9 bases. Trimming at V came to 3 bases and at J to 2 bases, leaving 9 bases not matched to a gene. Germline assignment: CDR1 SGHKS and CDR2 YYEKEE (reference sequence). The CDR3 extends over 17 amino acids. The CDR3 protein is CASSSGQGSLTYNEQFF. CDR3 sequence (DNA): TGTGCCAGCAGCTCCGGACAGGGGTCACTCACCTACAATGAGCAGTTCTTC.

The genes are TRBV3-1 (or the pseudogene TRBV3-2) and TRBJ2-2, with 8 bases that match TRBD2. The CDR3 totals 16 residues. J was trimmed by 5 bases and V by 3 bases; bases with no gene match: 8. Germline-derived CDR1 and CDR2 are LGHDT and YNNKEL (reference sequence). The CDR3 loop is CASSHKAGAQTGELFF. The CDR3 region has the DNA TGTGCCAGCAGCCATAAAGCGGGGGCCCAGACCGGGGAGCTGTTTTTT.

The V call is TRBV4-1, the J call TRBJ2-7, with 9 nucleotides matching TRBD2. This CDR3 contains 15 residues. The germline V gene has CDR1 MGHRA and CDR2 YSYEKL. V was pared by 1 base and J by 4 bases, with 5 bases of the junction left unmatched. The CDR3 DNA follows: TGCGCCAGCAGCCAAGTTCGCGGGGGGGCGTACGAGCAGTACTTC. This codes for CASSQVRGGAYEQYF.

A word on this clone: Mismatch with germline at one junction end may stem from a read error. The rearrangement joins TRBV4-1 to TRBJ1-2; tentatively, D is TRBD1 (5 bases). Per the germline V gene, CDR1 is MGHRA and CDR2 is YSYEKL. This CDR3 region has 16 residues. The CDR3 nucleotides are TGCGCCAGCAGTCCCTCAGGAGGAGGAGGGACCTTCGGTATCGCCTTC. The encoded protein is CASSPSGGGGTFGIAF.

J is TRBJ1-1 and V is TRBV7-2, with 8 bases aligning to TRBD1. The CDR3 is made up of 14 amino acids. The V segment lost 2 bases and the J segment 3 bases; nucleotides outside the gene matches: 2. CDR1 SGHTA and CDR2 FQGNSA come from the germline V gene. In DNA form, the CDR3 reads TGTGCCAGCAGCTTACAGGGACAGGACACTGAAGCTTTCTTT. Translation: CASSLQGQDTEAFF.

The table lists this clone with a few counts. Within the sample, other DNA sequences also encode this same CDR3. The chain carries TRBV5-5 and TRBJ2-5; 8 nucleotides line up with TRBD1. This CDR3 contains 15 residues. Germline V gives CDR1 SGHKS, CDR2 YYEKEE (reference sequence). V lost 1 base, J lost 1 base, and 3 bases stayed unmatched. CDR3 loop: CASSLTGGGQETQYF. The CDR3 nucleotides are TGTGCCAGCAGCTTGACAGGGGGTGGCCAAGAGACCCAGTACTTC.

The chain links TRBV12-3 or TRBV12-4 to TRBJ2-5; a possible D gene is TRBD2 (6 bases). Trimming left V 4 bases short and J 5 bases short, with 11 bases between. This CDR3 region has 13 residues. CDR3 amino acids: CASSSSGVETQYF. The CDR3 DNA is TGTGCCAGCAGTTCATCGGGGGTGGAGACCCAGTACTTC.

V and J are TRBV3-1 (or the pseudogene TRBV3-2) and TRBJ1-1, with D uncertain. Germline assignment: CDR1 LGHDT and CDR2 YNNKEL (reference sequence). CDR3 size: 14 residues. Trimming removed 5 bases from V and 5 bases from J, with 15 bases in between. The CDR3 is CASSFPGVGTEAFF. In DNA, the CDR3 is TGTGCCAGCAGCTTTCCCGGGGTGGGGACTGAAGCTTTCTTT.

The V and J genes are TRBV24-1 and TRBJ2-1; TRBD2 agrees at 10 bases. The trim removed 5 bases at V and 2 bases at J, leaving 11 bases unmatched. This CDR3 is 18 amino acids long. Germline assignment: CDR1 KGHDR and CDR2 SFDVKD. The CDR3 bases are TGTGCCACCAGTGCCCCTAGCGGGGGCCGCTTAACCTACAATGAGCAGTTCTTC. Translating it yields CATSAPSGGRLTYNEQFF.